This note documents a single TCR beta chain sequence. Its antigen remains unidentified. One end of the junction fails to match germline, which may point to a read error. Amplification of the TCR beta CDR3 regions used RNA transcripts (as template). Second-round multiplex PCR followed a first-round RT-PCR using HTBI primers. Via MiXCR, TCRdb re-called the multiplex PCR reads, giving one row per CDR3 protein. The data hold approximately 640,000 distinct CDR3 sequences, with about 41% observed a single time. The CDR3 consists of 14 residues. Germline assignment: CDR1 SEHNR and CDR2 FQNEAQ (reference sequence). The data stem from a study of Graves' ophthalmopathy and Graves' hyperthyroidism. General observations from the study: Ophthalmopathy and stable hyperthyroidism were discriminated by a 13-signature model, with over 85% sensitivity and 81.08% specificity. Forecasting of ophthalmopathy progression by the model achieved over 55% sensitivity and 72% to 85% specificity.

With a duration under 3 months, ophthalmopathy in the donors showed moderate-to-severe activity, CAS ≥3 and NOSPECS ≥4. The source material was peripheral blood. The sequence was collected from an adult man with Graves' ophthalmopathy. The chain is built from TRBV7-9 and TRBJ1-2; D remains unclear. This CDR3 is CASSTEVRGYGYTF. CDR3 in DNA: TGCGCCAGCAGTACAGAGGTTCGAGGCTATGGCTACACCTTC.